This T cell receptor beta chain stems from a study of graft-versus-host responses after intestinal transplantation. About the research overall: In this cohort, recipients had multivisceral, liver-intestinal, or isolated intestinal transplants. Following induction with anti-thymocyte globulin, all recipients were given tacrolimus and steroids for approximately 3 years. Study-wide findings and caveats: Peak GvH clone levels in circulation were associated with early post-transplant HvG declines. High graft-versus-host to host-versus-graft clonal ratios were seen in allografts of patients with graft-donor T cell macrochimerism.

A word on this clone: Its target is not known. One junction end disagrees with the germline gene, perhaps due to a read error.

Here immunoSEQ multiplex PCR was the method, and the copy in TCRdb shows in-frame clones only, minus some. Of about 120,000 clones in the sample, 95% were seen once. From germline, CDR1 is SGHNT and CDR2 YYREEE (reference sequence). This CDR3 spans 18 amino acids. This TCR was sampled from a human donor who received an intestinal transplant. Sequencing used unstimulated CD8+ T cells sorted from spleen or lymph node cells, obtained before intestinal transplant. V is TRBV5-4 and J is TRBJ2-6; TRBD2 might be the D (6 bases). This CDR3 is CAGSFLRRGLGGANVLTF. The CDR3 nucleotides are TGTGCCGGCAGCTTTCTAAGGAGGGGATTGGGAGGGGCCAACGTCCTGACTTTC.